This T cell receptor beta chain was captured in a study of PD-L1 blockade in urothelial cancer. On this clone itself: The antigen is unknown.

The investigators introduced synthetic TCR analog templates into each PCR as spikes. Sequenced by immunoSEQ multiplex PCR; TCRdb stores in-frame clones only, minus some. The sample yields under 40,000 clones, roughly four fifths seen once. The time point is: pretreatment peripheral blood. The cohort comprised individuals with locally advanced or metastatic urothelial carcinoma. Study-level results: Prediction of better survival came from below-median pretreatment blood TCR clonality.

The starting material was PBMCs, obtained around atezolizumab (anti-PD-L1) treatment. The TCR comes from a man aged 60 to 75 with urothelial cancer.

This chain's CDR3 is CASSIAVTNEQYF. DNA for the CDR3: TGTGCCAGTAGTATCGCGGTAACGAACGAGCAGTACTTC. This chain connects TRBV19 to TRBJ2-7; D is uncertain. The germline V gene encodes CDR1 LNHDA and CDR2 SQIVND (reference sequence). CDR3 size: 13 residues. Trimming left V 3 bases short and J 5 bases short, with 11 bases between.